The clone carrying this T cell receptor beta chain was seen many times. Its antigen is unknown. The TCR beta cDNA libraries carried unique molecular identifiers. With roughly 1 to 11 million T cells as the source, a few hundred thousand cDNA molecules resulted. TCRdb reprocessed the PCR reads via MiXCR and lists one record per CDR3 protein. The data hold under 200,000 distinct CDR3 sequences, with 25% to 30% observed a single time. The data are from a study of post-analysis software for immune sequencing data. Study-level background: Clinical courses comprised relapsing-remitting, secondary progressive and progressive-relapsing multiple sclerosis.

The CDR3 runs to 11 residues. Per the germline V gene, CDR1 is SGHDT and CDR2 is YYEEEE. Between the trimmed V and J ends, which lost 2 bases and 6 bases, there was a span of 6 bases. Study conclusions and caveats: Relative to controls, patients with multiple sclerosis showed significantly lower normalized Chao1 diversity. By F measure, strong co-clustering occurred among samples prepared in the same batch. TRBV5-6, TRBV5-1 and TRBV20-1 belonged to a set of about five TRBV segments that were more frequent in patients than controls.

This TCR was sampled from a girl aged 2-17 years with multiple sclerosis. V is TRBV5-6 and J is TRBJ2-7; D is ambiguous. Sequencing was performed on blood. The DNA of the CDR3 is TGTGCCAGCAGCTTTCAAGGCGAGCAGTACTTC. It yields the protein CASSFQGEQYF.